This TCR beta chain was found in a study of T-cell memory formation after mild COVID-19 (dated by TCRdb to about 2021). In terms of the full investigation: TCR sequence clusters from the two donors were found to be largely donor specific. Two young, previously healthy adult volunteers, one female and one male, were included in the cohort. In two donors, T-cell clones that expanded and contracted after mild COVID-19 were tracked by sequencing TCRalpha and TCRbeta repertoires over time. Study-wide findings and limitations: Whether the second-wave clones peaking on day 37 were SARS-CoV-2 specific was not confirmed. Some responding clones were detected in pre-infection memory, which suggested that pre-existing cross-reactive memory T cells had joined the SARS-CoV-2 response. The study included only a couple of mild cases, and larger cohorts that include severe cases with pre-infection samples were judged to be necessary. Contracting CD4+ clones were found mainly in CM and EM memory subsets, while CD8+ clones were enriched in EMRA. From day 15 to 85, contracting clones showed balanced CD4/CD8 phenotypes, whereas a second wave of clones that expanded from day 15 to 37 leaned towards CD4+.

Turning to this clonotype: Its antigen is not yet known. Base qualities were left out, and no much larger clone turns up one base away.

The germline V gene yields MNHEY for CDR1 and SVGAGI for CDR2. V loses 0 bases of germline sequence and J loses 0 bases, and the interval between the two ends is 7 bases. Including the terminal cysteine and phenylalanine, the CDR3 comprises 15 residues. CDR3 DNA only is kept here, 45 bases in frame from base 1. The instrument given in TCRdb is Illumina NovaSeq 6000. Using 5'RACE with constant-segment primers, TCRalpha and TCRbeta cDNA libraries were constructed, with sample barcodes and unique molecular identifiers added in the process. Trizol reagent was used to extract RNA from every sample. Library amplification was performed in two PCR steps, and a second sample barcode and Illumina TruSeq adapters were introduced in the second step. Sequencing of libraries was performed on an Illumina NovaSeq with 2 x 150 bp paired-end reads. As for the authors' bioinformatics: Reads were demultiplexed and collapsed into UMI-guided consensus sequences with migec v1.2.7. With mixcr v2.1.11, UMI consensuses were aligned to TRA and TRB V and J templates and assembled into clonotypes. A clonotype was counted as expanded or contracted only when both edgeR and NoisET called the clonotype significant, with the noise models trained on biological replicates. For edgeR calls, the thresholds were a false discovery rate-adjusted p below 0.01 and a log2 fold-change of 1. PCA with hierarchical clustering of max-normalized trajectories of the 1000 most abundant clonotypes was used as exploratory dynamics analysis. The CD4 or CD8 phenotype of responding clones was assigned using the separately sequenced CD4+ and CD8+ repertoires. The public sequencing data were trimmed at Q25 with fastp and processed into clonotypes with MiXCR by TCRdb, which kept only in-frame beta chains. Under each unique CDR3 protein, matching rows form one entry showing the most common genes and DNA. None of the V and J calls come from the authors' own analysis; TCRdb made them. In all, the sample holds around 300,000 distinct CDR3 sequences, and roughly an eighth of those were seen once. The ten largest clones add up to 20% to 25% of the sample.

Ficoll-Paque density gradient centrifugation was used to isolate PBMCs. Sequencing used PBMCs or a T cell subset sorted from them (not recorded which). The rearranged segments are TRBV6-5 and TRBJ2-3; the D gene could be either TRBD1 or TRBD2, each agreeing at 6 bases. This receptor was taken from a man aged 18-30 years who had mild COVID-19 (a few samples of this study predate the infection). The sample titles of this study are shuffled in the database, so cell type and time point are left out; the donor was told from shared clones. In nucleotide form, the sequence is TGTGCCAGCAGTTACTCGGGGGGCAGCACAGATACGCAGTATTTT. This codes for CASSYSGGSTDTQYF.